Listed below are T cell receptor beta chains from one sample, sequenced in a study of cytomegalovirus exposure and HLA in healthy donors. The data were produced by immunoSEQ multiplex PCR, yet TCRdb's version contains in-frame clones alone and is incomplete. The sample lists 100,000 to 150,000 clones, around 80% occurring once. What was sequenced was PBMCs. These receptors all stem from a woman between 50 and 59 years old in good health and CMV-seronegative. CDR3s include the opening cysteine and the closing phenylalanine or tryptophan. The D gene is left open where the match is weak. A clone size is listed for some rows: how often the clone was seen (once, few, many), or a class if it is expanded.

-,TRBV6-5,TRBJ2-3,TRBD2,TGTGCCAGCAGTCGGACTAGCGGGAGATCAGATACGCAGTATTTT,CASSRTSGRSDTQYF
-,TRBV5-6,TRBJ2-1,TRBD1,TGTGCCAGCAGCCATCAAAATGGACAGGGTGAGCAGTTCTTC,CASSHQNGQGEQFF
-,TRBV28,TRBJ2-2,-,TGTGCCACAGGGATACGGAACACCGGGGAGCTGTTTTTT,CATGIRNTGELFF
-,TRBV5-4,TRBJ1-2,TRBD1,TGTGCCAGCAGCCAGGGACAGAACTATGGCTACCCCTTC,CASSQGQNYGYPF
few,TRBV30,TRBJ1-1,TRBD1,TGTGCCTCCACCGGGACAGGGAAGGGGAACACTGAAGCTTTCTTT,CASTGTGKGNTEAFF
-,TRBV19,TRBJ1-1,-,TGTGCCAGTAGTATAAAACAGGGCGGCTTCAACACTGAAGCTTTCTTT,CASSIKQGGFNTEAFF
-,TRBV27,TRBJ2-3,TRBD2,TGTGCCAGCAGTTTAAGAGTCCCTAGCGGCCGAGATACGCAGTATTTT,CASSLRVPSGRDTQYF
few,TRBV14,TRBJ1-3,TRBD1,TGTGCCAGCAGCCCCTCCCTGGGACAGGGAGGGAACACCATATATTTT,CASSPSLGQGGNTIYF
-,TRBV10-3,TRBJ1-5,TRBD1,TGTGCCATCAGGGGGACAGGGGGAAGCAATCAGCCCCAGCATTTT,CAIRGTGGSNQPQHF
-,TRBV19,TRBJ1-2,-,TGTGCCAGTACCCTGATGGGGCATGGCTACACCTTC,CASTLMGHGYTF
once,TRBV2,TRBJ1-1,TRBD1,TGTGCCAGCAGCGACAGGGGAGGGGCTTTCTTT,CASSDRGGAFF
-,TRBV12-5,TRBJ2-3,-,TGTGCTAGTTGTAATTCCGGCACAGATACGCAGTATTTT,CASCNSGTDTQYF
-,TRBV18,TRBJ2-7,-,TGTGCCAGCTCGTTGGGACAGACTAGTACCTACGAGCAGTACTTC,CASSLGQTSTYEQYF